In its sample, the clone carrying this TCR beta chain was seen a few times. The CDR3 has 15 amino acids. V was clipped by 7 bases and J by 0 bases; unmatched bases: 6. Per germline, CDR1 SNHLY and CDR2 FYNNEI. This sample was taken from a study of T cell repertoires in cytomegalovirus infection. About the research overall: Indications came from public TCR beta signatures; they pointed to CMV infection and to a matching HLA type.

TCRdb passed the reads through MiXCR, listing each CDR3 protein once. The sample lists about 160,000 distinct CDR3 sequences, 17% occurring once. Source material: CD8+ T cells from PBMCs. The sequence was obtained from a human donor in good health (CMV status not recorded). Some clones in this sample may be carry-over from other donors' samples. The gene calls are TRBV2 and TRBJ2-3; 8 positions match TRBD2. The CDR3 loop is CASTPRGGSTDTQYF. The CDR3, as DNA: TGTGCCAGCACCCCCCGGGGGGGTAGCACAGATACGCAGTATTTT. Based on the CDR3 plus reference TRBV2 and TRBJ2-3, the full variable domain is EPEVTQTPSHQVTQMGQEVILRCVPISNHLYFYWYRQILGQKVEFLVSFYNNEISEKSEIFDDQFSVERPDGSNFTLKIRSTKLEDSAMYFCASTPRGGSTDTQYFGPGTRLTVL.